This T cell receptor (beta chain) was sequenced in a study of Graves' ophthalmopathy and Graves' hyperthyroidism. Study background: Ahead of any treatment, peripheral blood was obtained at the initial diagnosis. Findings and limits, study-wide: Ophthalmopathy was separated from stable hyperthyroidism by a 13-signature model with about 86% sensitivity and over 70% specificity. Most clonotypes expanded in thyroid above 0.001 frequency were present in blood too.

Beta-chain TCR CDR3 regions were amplified from RNA transcripts. In the first round, RT-PCR was carried out with HTBI primers, and a multiplex PCR formed the second round. One entry per CDR3 protein, called by TCRdb with MiXCR from the multiplex PCR reads. In the table there are around 470,000 distinct CDR3 sequences, about 15% of which are singletons. Turning to this clonotype: The antigen remains undetermined.

The CDR3 spans 13 residues. The germline V gene encodes CDR1 MNHNS and CDR2 SASEGT. Trimming cost V 3 bases and J 6 bases, with 6 bases left between them. The clonotype was recovered from a woman aged 25 to 39 with Graves' ophthalmopathy. Material for sequencing was blood. The chain carries TRBV6-1 and TRBJ1-6; D is unclear. The CDR3, as DNA: TGTGCCAGCAGTGATGGCCTTAATTCACCCCTCCACTTT. Translated, it gives CASSDGLNSPLHF.